The sequence of this T cell receptor (beta chain) was determined in a study of beta chain features in type 1 diabetes (dated 2018 in TCRdb). General notes on the study: Patients and healthy donors did not differ in mean age, gender distribution, total cell number or subset yield. Naive and central memory subsets were obtained from all 28 donors, but regulatory and stem cell-like memory subsets were isolated from only 8 patients and roughly 8 healthy donors. In the study, recently diagnosed type 1 diabetes patients and matched healthy donors were compared on the TCRB repertoires of their sorted circulating CD4+ T cell subsets. Across all samples, fewer than 130 million sorted cells were examined, and cell number per subset correlated strongly with RNA yield. Study-level results and caveats: Type 1 diabetes patients showed a moderate but significant shortening of TCRB CDR3 length in all four CD4+ subsets. PCR might favor shorter templates, but patient and control samples were amplified and corrected together, so any skew would affect both groups equally. Because cDNA rather than genomic DNA was sequenced, highly expressing activated cells could have been over-represented, although no difference in activation and CD3 levels was found between groups. Naive, central memory and regulatory TCRB repertoires appeared to be more similar among patients than among healthy donors. Only small numbers of individuals were included in the HLA sub-analyses, which left unresolved whether HLA type had any influence on TCRB rearrangement. At VDJ recombination sites, patients with type 1 diabetes made fewer insertions and deleted more nucleotides, a pattern implying thymic rearrangement abnormalities.

Each donor gave one peripheral blood draw, roughly 0.11 L on average, collected into heparinised tubes. Using a panel that included CD45RO, CCR7, CD25, CD127, CD95 and CD27, naive, central memory, regulatory and stem cell-like memory CD4+ T cells were sorted on a BD FACSAria II. A purity above 95% was achieved for all sorted populations. Right away, PBMCs were isolated by Lymphoprep density gradient centrifugation and were stained directly, with no culture step. To minimize batch effects, samples were stained and sorted in pairs, one healthy donor with one patient per experiment. According to the germline V gene, CDR1 reads SQVTM and CDR2 reads ANQGSEA. Ends trimmed: V by 4 bases, J by 5 bases; bases unmatched to a gene: 11. Reading from cysteine to phenylalanine, the CDR3 counts 15 amino acids. The read is trimmed to its CDR3 DNA, 45 bases read in frame from base 1. The entire amount of isolated RNA was reverse transcribed using the High Capacity cDNA Reverse Transcription Kit, so the sequenced TCRB transcripts were expressed ones. Naive, central memory and regulatory T cell samples underwent deep immunoSEQ sequencing, averaging about 3.57 million total reads per sample. Sorted cells were lysed in RLT buffer and RNA was extracted with DNase-treated RNeasy Micro or Mini kits, depending on cell number. To prevent cross-contamination, each cell subset was processed individually, whereas patient and healthy donor samples were processed jointly. The immunoSEQ multiplex PCR was used to amplify TCRB sequences from cDNA, yielding 87-bp fragments that span the CDR3 region. Amplicons were sequenced on the Illumina HiSeq platform. The authors' analysis ran thus. Synthetic template baselines were used to correct PCR bias computationally, reads within Hamming distance 2 were collapsed together, and singletons that could not be merged were discarded. Reads were aligned to IMGT to assign V, D and J genes, CDR3 length, and insertions or deletions at six rearrangement sites. Clonotype counts were normalized to sorted cell number within each subset before computing true diversity and Gini coefficients with the tcR R package. The overlap coefficient, calculated on TCRB nucleotide sequences, was used to quantify repertoire sharing. Out-of-frame TCRB sequences from naive cells were analyzed as a proxy for the pre-selection repertoire. In its TCRdb copy, this immuneACCESS table keeps in-frame sequences only and misses some clones. Where compared with another copy, unresolved V genes explain less than half of these, and the others have no known cause. The DNA was the basis for D and trimming; V, J and clone size are from that table. For this sample the table gives a few hundred thousand clones, of which roughly 12% were detected only once. The top ten hold roughly 0.015% of the sample.

To note about this clone: The antigen it binds to is not known. The input lacks base qualities; no much larger clone sits a single base away.

The sequenced sample consisted of naive CD4+ T cells from blood. This specimen's cell subset or site label, interpreted: true naive CD4+ T cells. Recombination joined TRBV29-1 with TRBJ1-2, with 9 bases aligning to TRBD1. The sequence came from a woman younger than 30 with type 1 diabetes. DNA sequence: TGCAGCGTTGGTAAAGCGACAGGGGGAAAATATGGCTACACCTTC. Translation gives CSVGKATGGKYGYTF.